The next 25 T cell receptor beta chains were all read from a single sample in a study of blood T cells in healthy people across ages. The use of a sample-barcoded 5' primer and a J-beta primer mix characterized a second PCR of roughly 7 to 11 cycles. TCRdb analysed the 5' RACE reads with MiXCR anew, one entry per CDR3 protein. The data show around 1,000,000 distinct CDR3 sequences, 25% seen once. The same sample was also studied in work on T cells of mothers and their children.

The sample consisted of blood. These receptors came from a girl aged 2 to 10 in good health.

The gene calls are TRBV4-1 and TRBJ2-7; a weak D match, TRBD1 (6 bases). There are 13 residues in the CDR3. Looked up from germline, CDR1 is MGHRA and CDR2 is YSYEKL. The V gene lost 1 base and the J gene lost 7 bases, with 11 bases spanning the gap. The CDR3 here is CASSQAGVGEQYF. For the CDR3, the DNA is TGCGCCAGCAGCCAAGCAGGGGTCGGGGAGCAGTACTTC.

This clonotype has more than one count but fewer than ten. V and J are TRBV27 and TRBJ2-7, with TRBD1 matching 10 bases. This CDR3 has 14 residues. The germline V gene encodes CDR1 MNHEY and CDR2 SMNVEV (reference sequence). The V segment lost 6 bases and the J segment 5 bases; nucleotides outside the gene matches: 7. CDR3 protein: CASSPGTGENEQYF. Here the CDR3 DNA reads TGTGCCAGCAGCCCCGGGACAGGGGAGAACGAGCAGTACTTC.

The V call is TRBV28, the J call TRBJ1-1, with TRBD1 matching 8 bases. The CDR3 runs 16 residues. Germline CDR1 MDHEN, CDR2 SYDVKM. The junction had 11 bases not matched to a gene; V was cut back by 6 bases and J by 2 bases. CDR3 protein: CASRSQGAGRNTEAFF. The CDR3 nucleotides are TGTGCCAGCAGATCTCAGGGGGCGGGGAGAAACACTGAAGCTTTCTTT.

J is TRBJ1-1 and V is TRBV30; no definite D call. CDR3 length: 13 residues. The ends were cut back, 4 bases at V and 0 bases at J, with 9 bases in the middle. Germline V lookup: CDR1 GTSNPN, CDR2 SVGIG (reference sequence). CDR3 DNA: TGTGCCTGGAAGATCGGCTTGAACACTGAAGCTTTCTTT. Translated, it gives CAWKIGLNTEAFF.

The chain carries TRBV20-1 and TRBJ2-7, with 7 bases matching TRBD1. The V gene end was trimmed by 5 bases and the J gene end by 2 bases; junction bases not matched to a gene: 9. Germline CDR1 is DFQATT and CDR2 is SNEGSKA (reference sequence). The CDR3 loop spans 14 amino acids. DNA for the CDR3: TGCAGTGCTGAGGACCAGGGGGTAACCTACGAGCAGTACTTC. This codes for CSAEDQGVTYEQYF.

The chain employs TRBV18 and TRBJ1-1, with D unclear. V was clipped by 4 bases and J by 0 bases, with 9 bases between them. This CDR3 is built from 14 residues. CDR1 and CDR2 (germline): KGHSH, LQKENI. The CDR3 spells CASSLPAMNTEAFF. The CDR3 DNA is TGTGCCAGCTCACTTCCGGCTATGAACACTGAAGCTTTCTTT.

This chain joins TRBV18 and TRBJ1-2, with 9 bases identical to TRBD1. The ends lost 4 bases at V and 4 bases at J; junction bases unmatched: 7. CDR3 length equals 15 residues. The V gene's germline CDR1 is KGHSH and CDR2 LQKENI. The CDR3 DNA reads TGTGCCAGCTCACAGGGACAGGGAGCTATCTATGGCTACACCTTC. Its translation is CASSQGQGAIYGYTF.

This clonotype has a handful of counts. One junction end does not reproduce the germline sequence, and a read error may be involved. The V and J genes are TRBV29-1 and TRBJ1-1; tentative D call: TRBD1 (5 bases). This CDR3 spans 14 amino acids. The germline gives CDR1 SQVTM, CDR2 ANQGSEA. In DNA form, the CDR3 reads TGCGGCGTTGAGCGCGCGGGGCAGGGCACTGAAGCTTTCTTT. It translates to CGVERAGQGTEAFF.

V usage is TRBV12-3 or TRBV12-4 and J usage is TRBJ1-2; D gene unclear. The CDR3 totals 14 residues. V lost 2 bases to trimming and J lost 0 bases, with 7 bases between them. The CDR3: CASSLRLSNYGYTF. In DNA form, the CDR3 reads TGTGCCAGCAGTTTAAGACTGTCTAACTATGGCTACACCTTC.

This clonotype has more than one count but fewer than ten. This sequence joins TRBV27 and TRBJ1-2, with D hard to call. Trimming shortened V by 2 bases and J by 4 bases, and 11 bases separated the two germline ends. The germline V gene encodes CDR1 MNHEY and CDR2 SMNVEV (reference sequence). The CDR3 spans 14 residues. The CDR3 region has the DNA TGTGCCAGCAGTTTAAGACGCACGGGCTATGGCTACACCTTC. The encoded protein is CASSLRRTGYGYTF.

This clonotype was counted a few times. CDR3 sequence reads: CASSQDSPRHLNTEAFF. The CDR3 bases are TGTGCCAGCAGCCAAGATTCCCCACGGCATCTGAACACTGAAGCTTTCTTT. The chain carries TRBV4-2 and TRBJ1-1, with no clear D. V was shortened by 0 bases and J by 0 bases, with 14 bases between the two germline ends. This CDR3 spans 17 amino acids. The germline V gene encodes CDR1 LGHNA and CDR2 YNFKEQ.

This clonotype was detected a few times. The chain uses TRBV18 and TRBJ2-5, with D perhaps TRBD1 or TRBD2 (5 bases each). The J call may be faulty, since TRBJ2-7 better matches the DNA end. This CDR3 contains 13 residues. In germline, CDR1 is KGHSH, CDR2 LQKENI. CDR3 sequence: CASSNGASYEQYF. The DNA for the CDR3 is TGTGCCAGCTCAAACGGGGCTTCCTACGAGCAGTACTTC.

This clonotype was seen only a few times. This rearrangement joins TRBV15 to TRBJ2-5; perhaps TRBD1 as D (6 bases). The last part of the DNA fits TRBJ2-7 better; the J call may be wrong. Per the germline V gene, CDR1 is LNHNV and CDR2 is YYDKDF (reference sequence). This CDR3 contains 13 residues. The CDR3 DNA reads TGTGCCACCAGCACACCGGGACACTACGAGCAGTACTTC. Its translation is CATSTPGHYEQYF.

The V gene is TRBV20-1, the J gene TRBJ2-1; 12 nucleotides agree with TRBD2. V shed 6 bases and J 9 bases; nucleotides not matched to a gene: 6. This CDR3 has 13 amino acids. The germline gives CDR1 DFQATT, CDR2 SNEGSKA (reference sequence). The CDR3 region is CSASSGRAPEQFF. CDR3 sequence (DNA): TGCAGTGCCTCTAGCGGGAGGGCCCCTGAGCAGTTCTTC.

This clonotype was seen a few times. This chain connects TRBV6-1 to TRBJ2-3; D call uncertain. CDR1 is MNHNS and CDR2 is SASEGT in the germline V gene. V was cut by 3 bases and J by 8 bases, with 18 bases left in between. CDR3 length: 15 residues. The CDR3 DNA is TGTGCCAGCAGTGAGTCGGTGGGGTCGAGGATTACGCAGTATTTT. It translates to CASSESVGSRITQYF.

The DNA of the CDR3 is TGTGCCAGCAGTTCCCCGACAGCTCGGTACAATGAGCAGTTCTTC. Its protein is CASSSPTARYNEQFF. The rearrangement uses TRBV12-3 or TRBV12-4 and TRBJ2-1, with D maybe TRBD1 (5 bases). Trimming took off 4 bases at V and 4 bases at J, with 14 bases between the two ends. The CDR3 runs to 15 residues.

This clonotype occurred a few times. The V call is TRBV7-2, the J call TRBJ2-5; 7 nucleotides align to TRBD2. The J call is uncertain, as TRBJ2-7 better fits the DNA end. The CDR3 is 19 residues long. Germline-derived CDR1 and CDR2 are SGHTA and FQGNSA. CDR3: CASSQKRDSSPGIPYEQYF. The CDR3 nucleotides read TGTGCCAGCAGCCAAAAGCGGGACTCCTCACCGGGGATCCCCTACGAGCAGTACTTC.

The rearrangement uses TRBV28 and TRBJ2-5; TRBD1 agrees at 7 bases. CDR1 and CDR2 (germline): MDHEN, SYDVKM. This CDR3 comprises 12 residues. The V segment lost 9 bases and the J segment 6 bases; nucleotides outside the gene matches: 7. CDR3 region: CASGQAGKTQYF. DNA of the CDR3: TGTGCCAGTGGACAGGCTGGGAAGACCCAGTACTTC.

This clonotype was found a few times. The J gene is TRBJ1-4, the V gene TRBV5-1; D gene unclear. CDR1 is SGHRS, CDR2 YFSETQ, per germline. CDR3 length: 14 amino acids. The V and J ends lost 0 bases and 7 bases respectively, with 10 bases between them. As DNA, the CDR3 is TGCGCCAGCAGCTTGGGCGAGCTCAGTGAAAAACTGTTTTTT. This gives the protein CASSLGELSEKLFF.

Only a few counts were recorded for this clonotype. This chain connects TRBV5-1 to TRBJ2-3, with 8 bases identical to TRBD2. Germline assignment: CDR1 SGHRS and CDR2 YFSETQ. V was pared by 0 bases and J by 2 bases, with 5 bases of the junction left unmatched. This CDR3 is built from 16 residues. DNA for the CDR3: TGCGCCAGCAGCTTGGATTACGGGAGGGACACAGATACGCAGTATTTT. This translates into CASSLDYGRDTDTQYF.

The V and J genes are TRBV6-6 and TRBJ1-3; the D is unclear. The CDR3 loop spans 14 amino acids. Germline V gene lookup returns CDR1 MNHNY and CDR2 SVGAGI (reference sequence). The V gene lost 0 bases and the J gene lost 5 bases, with 8 bases spanning the gap. The CDR3, as DNA: TGTGCCAGCAGTTACTCGGTGCAAAGAAACACCATATATTTT. Translating it yields CASSYSVQRNTIYF.

This clonotype was counted a few times. The chain employs TRBV5-1 and TRBJ1-2; D is unresolved. CDR1 and CDR2 (germline): SGHRS, YFSETQ. The CDR3 is made up of 14 amino acids. The V end lost 1 base, the J end lost 2 bases, and 9 bases lay between the germline ends. The CDR3 DNA reads as TGCGCCAGCAGCTTGTTTCAGGAAAACTATGGCTACACCTTC. It yields the protein CASSLFQENYGYTF. The whole variable domain, filled in from reference TRBV5-1 and TRBJ1-2, reads KAGVTQTPRYLIKTRGQQVTLSCSPISGHRSVSWYQQTPGQGLQFLFEYFSETQRNKGNFPGRFSGRQFSNSRSEMNVSTLELGDSALYLCASSLFQENYGYTFGSGTRLTVV.

This clonotype was detected a few times. V is TRBV4-1 and J is TRBJ2-1, with 7 bases aligning to TRBD2. Germline V CDR1 and CDR2: MGHRA, YSYEKL. The V and J ends lost 4 bases and 2 bases, in that order; junction bases with no gene match: 11. The CDR3 is made up of 17 amino acids. CDR3 in amino acids: CASSPRVSGGTYNEQFF. In DNA, the CDR3 is TGCGCCAGCAGCCCTCGGGTATCCGGGGGGACCTACAATGAGCAGTTCTTC.

The gene calls are TRBV4-1 and TRBJ2-5; no clear D. CDR3 size: 13 residues. Trimming stripped 0 bases from V and 5 bases from J, with 7 bases between. Germline V gene lookup returns CDR1 MGHRA and CDR2 YSYEKL. Here the CDR3 reads CASSQDYLETQYF. The CDR3 DNA reads as TGCGCCAGCAGCCAAGATTATTTGGAGACCCAGTACTTC.

This clonotype was seen once. The chain is built from TRBV6-1 and TRBJ2-6, with 13 bases matching TRBD2. The CDR3 covers 21 residues. CDR1 and CDR2 (germline): MNHNS, SASEGT. The J segment lost 0 bases and the V segment lost 2 bases, leaving 10 bases of the junction unmatched. CDR3 region: CASSEHPRLAGGYSGANVLTF. The CDR3 nucleotides read TGTGCCAGCAGTGAACATCCCCGACTAGCGGGAGGATACTCTGGGGCCAACGTCCTGACTTTC.